The rows below give T cell receptor beta chains drawn from one sample of a study of synovial regulatory T cells in juvenile arthritis. The method was immunoSEQ multiplex PCR; TCRdb's version includes in-frame clones alone and lacks a portion of them. The sample has more than 8,000 clones; the top ten hold 0.95% to 1%. Input material: Treg cells from blood. The receptor source for this set is a donor aged 2-30 years with juvenile idiopathic arthritis. Each CDR3 is given with its conserved first and last residue. Size values are once, few and many counts, or a class for expanded clones, and some rows have none.

J: TRBJ2-1; size: .; V: TRBV5-1; CDR3: CASSLYTEQFF
J: TRBJ2-3; size: .; V: TRBV7-6; CDR3: CASSLRAGGGFADTQYF
J: TRBJ1-5; size: .; V: TRBV19; CDR3: CASSYAGSYQPQHF
J: TRBJ1-4; size: .; V: TRBV4-2; CDR3: CASSLGQGWSTNEKLFF
J: TRBJ2-6; size: .; V: TRBV18; CDR3: CASSPKGMGLAGSGANVLTF
J: TRBJ2-2; size: .; V: TRBV6-6; CDR3: CASSVSRWDTGELFF
J: TRBJ2-7; size: medium-sized; V: TRBV4-1; CDR3: CASSQGLAAAYEQYF
J: TRBJ2-1; size: .; V: TRBV19; CDR3: CASSHPSSGSTNEQFF
J: TRBJ1-2; size: .; V: TRBV27; CDR3: CASSLNRGPYGYTF
J: TRBJ1-3; size: .; V: TRBV28; CDR3: CASSLYGAGNTIYF
J: TRBJ1-4; size: .; V: TRBV25-1; CDR3: CPRGGKLFF
J: TRBJ1-2; size: .; V: TRBV6-6; CDR3: CASSYLTGGDGYTF
J: TRBJ1-2; size: .; V: TRBV5-6; CDR3: CASSFGTGGYTF
J: TRBJ2-7; size: .; V: TRBV7-9; CDR3: CASSSPTGGLRGWDEQYF
J: TRBJ1-5; size: .; V: TRBV9; CDR3: CASSRDRGANQPQHF
J: TRBJ1-1; size: medium-sized; V: TRBV27; CDR3: CASSLWAGGRNTEAFF
J: TRBJ2-1; size: .; V: TRBV19; CDR3: CASSIRSGLAGVGEQFF
J: TRBJ2-7; size: .; V: TRBV27; CDR3: CASSRGLAGSHEQYF
J: TRBJ1-4; size: .; V: TRBV19; CDR3: CASRRGTAPNEKLFF
J: TRBJ2-2; size: .; V: TRBV18; CDR3: CASSPGQVNTGELFF
J: TRBJ2-6; size: .; V: TRBV9; CDR3: CASSGRGTGANVLTF
J: TRBJ2-7; size: .; V: TRBV5-4; CDR3: CASSLEPGGSYEQYF
J: TRBJ1-5; size: .; V: TRBV7-2; CDR3: CASSLGTGYNQPQHF
J: TRBJ2-7; size: .; V: TRBV10-1; CDR3: CASSSGAYEQYF
J: TRBJ1-2; size: .; V: TRBV5-5; CDR3: CASSSYYGYTF
J: TRBJ2-7; size: .; V: TRBV23-1; CDR3: CASSHSAGAAGRYEQYF
J: TRBJ2-7; size: .; V: TRBV5-6; CDR3: CASSWGGSSSYEQYF
J: TRBJ1-1; size: .; V: TRBV10-3; CDR3: CAISEGNTEAFF
J: TRBJ1-5; size: .; V: TRBV2; CDR3: CASSDGQGMRSNQPQHF
J: TRBJ1-1; size: .; V: TRBV7-9; CDR3: CASIPGGYTEAFF
J: TRBJ2-5; size: .; V: TRBV28; CDR3: CASNGGLAITAQYF